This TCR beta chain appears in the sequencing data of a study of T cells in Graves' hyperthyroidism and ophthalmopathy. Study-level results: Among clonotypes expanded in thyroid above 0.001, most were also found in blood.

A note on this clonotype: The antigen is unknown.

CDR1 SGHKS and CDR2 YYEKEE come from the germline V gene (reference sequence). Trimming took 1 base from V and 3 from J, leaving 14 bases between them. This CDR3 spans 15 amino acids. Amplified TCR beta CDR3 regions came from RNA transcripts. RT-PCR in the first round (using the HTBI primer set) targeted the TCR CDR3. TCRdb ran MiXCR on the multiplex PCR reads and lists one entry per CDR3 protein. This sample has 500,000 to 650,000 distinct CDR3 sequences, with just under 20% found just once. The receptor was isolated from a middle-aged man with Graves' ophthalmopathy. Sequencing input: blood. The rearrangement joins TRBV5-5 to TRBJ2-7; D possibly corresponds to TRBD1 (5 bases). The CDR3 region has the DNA TGTGCCAGCAGCTTGACAGGTCTACCCGTCTACGAGCAGTACTTC. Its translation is CASSLTGLPVYEQYF.